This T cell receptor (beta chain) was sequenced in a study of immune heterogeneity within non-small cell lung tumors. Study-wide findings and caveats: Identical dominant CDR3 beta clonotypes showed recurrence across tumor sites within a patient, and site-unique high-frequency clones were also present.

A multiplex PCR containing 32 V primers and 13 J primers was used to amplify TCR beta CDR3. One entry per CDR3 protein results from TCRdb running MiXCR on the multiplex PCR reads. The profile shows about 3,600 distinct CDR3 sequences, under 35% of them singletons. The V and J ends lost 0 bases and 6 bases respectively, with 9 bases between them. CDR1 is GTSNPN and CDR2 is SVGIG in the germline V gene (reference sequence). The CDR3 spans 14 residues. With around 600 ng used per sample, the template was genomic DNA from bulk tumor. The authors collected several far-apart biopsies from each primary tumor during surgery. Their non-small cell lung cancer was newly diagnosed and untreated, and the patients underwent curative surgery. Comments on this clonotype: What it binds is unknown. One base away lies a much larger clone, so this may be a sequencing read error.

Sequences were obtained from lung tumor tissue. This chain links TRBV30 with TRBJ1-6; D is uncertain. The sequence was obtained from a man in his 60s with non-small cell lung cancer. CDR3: CAWSVRLANSPLHF. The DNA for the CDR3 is TGTGCCTGGAGTGTTAGGCTGGCTAATTCACCCCTCCACTTT.